Each of the 15 T cell receptor beta chains below was sequenced from the same sample in a study of cytomegalovirus exposure and HLA in healthy donors. This PCR relied on a set of 60 Vbeta primers and 13 Jbeta primers. TCRdb keeps only in-frame clones here, not all; method: immunoSEQ multiplex PCR. The sample lists more than 110,000 clones; around 76% were seen once. Sequenced material: PBMCs. These receptors all stem from a male donor in good health and CMV-seronegative.

This clone came up a few times. The chain employs TRBV29-1 and TRBJ2-3; D remains unclear. This CDR3 has 14 residues. CDR1 and CDR2 from the germline V gene are SQVTM and ANQGSEA. Trimming left V 1 base short and J 2 bases short, with 10 bases between. For the CDR3, the DNA is TGCAGCGTTGAAGCCACGGCGGCCACAGATACGCAGTATTTT. This sequence encodes CSVEATAATDTQYF.

This chain joins TRBV6-1 and TRBJ1-2, with D possibly being TRBD1 (6 bases). V shed 8 bases and J shed 2 bases, with 15 bases lying between them. The CDR3 is 14 residues long. CDR1 is MNHNS, CDR2 SASEGT, per germline. The CDR3 spells CASPDSGGNYGYTF. CDR3 nucleotides: TGTGCCAGCCCCGATTCGGGGGGCAACTATGGCTACACCTTC.

The rearrangement links TRBV30 to TRBJ1-1; D ambiguous. Trimming removed 3 bases from V and 0 bases from J, with 8 bases in between. The CDR3 consists of 13 residues. Per germline, CDR1 GTSNPN and CDR2 SVGIG (reference sequence). The CDR3 DNA follows: TGTGCCTGGAGGGCCTCCATGAACACTGAAGCTTTCTTT. Its translation: CAWRASMNTEAFF.

The chain uses TRBV7-8 and TRBJ1-1; D is unclear. Germline V gives CDR1 SGHVS, CDR2 FQNEAQ. This CDR3 is 16 amino acids long. Trimming stripped 1 base from V and 1 base from J, with 13 bases between. CDR3 sequence: CASSLVSRSPNTEAFF. The DNA of the CDR3 is TGTGCCAGCAGCTTAGTTTCTAGATCGCCGAACACTGAAGCTTTCTTT.

This sequence joins TRBV18 and TRBJ1-2; D gene unclear. The CDR3 covers 16 residues. The germline gives CDR1 KGHSH, CDR2 LQKENI. V shed 3 bases and J shed 6 bases, with 20 bases lying between them. The CDR3 coding sequence is TGTGCCAGCTCACCCCTGAGATGGGCGGGGTCTCATGGCTACACCTTC. It codes for CASSPLRWAGSHGYTF.

The chain uses TRBV20-1 and TRBJ1-4; no clear D. From germline, CDR1 is DFQATT and CDR2 SNEGSKA (reference sequence). CDR3 length: 11 residues. The V end lost 7 bases, the J end lost 14 bases, and 17 bases lay between the germline ends. Here the CDR3 DNA reads TGCAGTGTGTATTCTAACGTTGAGCTGTTTTTT. It encodes CSVYSNVELFF.

The chain recombines TRBV10-3 with TRBJ2-7, with no clear D. Trimming pared 10 bases from V and 5 bases from J, leaving 18 bases between. This CDR3 comprises 13 residues. The germline gives CDR1 ENHRY, CDR2 SYGVKD. The CDR3 loop is CATETQLSDEQYF. The CDR3 nucleotides read TGTGCCACCGAGACTCAACTCAGCGACGAGCAGTACTTC.

J is TRBJ1-1 and V is TRBV21-1; the table's D call, TRBD1, has no DNA check behind it. TRBV21-1 is assigned pseudogene status. The CDR3 is 19 amino acids. The CDR3 bases are TGTGCCAGCAGCAATTCCAGTCCTGGACAGGGATGGGTGGGCACTGAAGCTTTCTTT. The encoded protein is CASSNSSPGQGWVGTEAFF.

This clone showed up just a few times. The rearrangement uses TRBV11-2 and TRBJ1-2; D is undetermined. The CDR3 runs to 17 residues. V shed 1 base and J shed 4 bases, with 19 bases lying between them. Germline V gene lookup returns CDR1 SGHAT and CDR2 FQNNGV. This CDR3 is CASSLVASPGGSYGYTF. The CDR3, as DNA: TGTGCCAGCAGCTTAGTAGCTTCGCCAGGCGGGTCCTATGGCTACACCTTC.

The chain uses TRBV5-5 and TRBJ1-5; D is unresolved. The CDR3 consists of 17 residues. V was cut by 2 bases and J by 4 bases, with 19 bases left in between. Germline CDR1 SGHKS, CDR2 YYEKEE (reference sequence). CDR3 residues: CASSFVPRHLANQPQHF. The CDR3 coding sequence is TGTGCCAGCAGCTTTGTCCCCCGACACCTGGCTAATCAGCCCCAGCATTTT.

This chain uses TRBV10-3 with TRBJ1-2; D may be TRBD1 (6 bases). The germline V gene encodes CDR1 ENHRY and CDR2 SYGVKD. The CDR3 spans 19 residues. V was shortened by 3 bases and J by 2 bases, with 25 bases between the two germline ends. In DNA, the CDR3 is TGTGCCATCAGTGACCTCTCCGGGACGGGGGGCCCTAAAAACTATGGCTACACCTTC. Encoded protein: CAISDLSGTGGPKNYGYTF.

This clone was picked up a small number of times. The chain combines TRBV2 with TRBJ2-3; 9 nucleotides match TRBD1. V was clipped by 8 bases and J by 4 bases; unmatched bases: 13. The CDR3 runs 16 residues. Germline loops: CDR1 SNHLY, CDR2 FYNNEI. The CDR3 here is CASLQPGTGKADTQYF. The CDR3 DNA is TGTGCCAGCCTTCAGCCCGGGACAGGGAAAGCAGATACGCAGTATTTT.

V usage is TRBV30 and J usage is TRBJ2-6; D is perhaps TRBD2 (5 bases). Trimming shortened V by 6 bases and J by 2 bases, and 11 bases separated the two germline ends. Looked up from germline, CDR1 is GTSNPN and CDR2 is SVGIG (reference sequence). This CDR3 comprises 14 residues. CDR3: CACWTGPGANVLTF. CDR3 DNA sequence: TGTGCCTGCTGGACTGGACCTGGGGCCAACGTCCTGACTTTC.

This clone has more than one count but fewer than ten. The V and J genes are TRBV7-2 and TRBJ1-1; TRBD1 matches 7 bases. Trimming removed 8 bases from V and 1 base from J; junction bases left unmatched: 10. CDR1 and CDR2 (germline): SGHTA, FQGNSA. The CDR3 spans 15 residues. DNA for the CDR3: TGTGCCAGCTACCCTTCCTGGGACAGGAACACTGAAGCTTTCTTT. Its translation: CASYPSWDRNTEAFF. The full variable domain, its missing parts supplied by reference TRBV7-2 and TRBJ1-1, is GAGVSQSPSNKVTEKGKDVELRCDPISGHTALYWYRQSLGQGLEFLIYFQGNSAPDKSGLPSDRFSAERTGGSVSTLTIQRTQQEDSAVYLCASYPSWDRNTEAFFGQGTRLTVV.

The V call is TRBV19, the J call TRBJ1-3; unclear D gene. V gave up 6 bases and J gave up 0 bases, with 15 bases separating them. The germline gives CDR1 LNHDA, CDR2 SQIVND (reference sequence). The length of the CDR3 is 16 residues. Here the CDR3 DNA reads TGTGCCAGTAGCCACCGGCGGCAGAACTCTGGAAACACCATATATTTT. Its translation is CASSHRRQNSGNTIYF.